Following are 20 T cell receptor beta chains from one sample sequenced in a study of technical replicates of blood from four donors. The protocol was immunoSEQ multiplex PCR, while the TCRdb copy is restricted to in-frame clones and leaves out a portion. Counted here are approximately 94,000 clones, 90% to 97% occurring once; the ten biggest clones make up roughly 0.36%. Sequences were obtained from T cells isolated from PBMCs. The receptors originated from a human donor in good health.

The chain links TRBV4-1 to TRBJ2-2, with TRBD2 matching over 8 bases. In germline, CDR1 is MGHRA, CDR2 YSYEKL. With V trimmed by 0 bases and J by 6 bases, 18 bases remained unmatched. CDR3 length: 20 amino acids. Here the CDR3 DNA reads TGCGCCAGCAGCCAAGATAGAGCGGGAGTCCCCAGGGTGGGTTCCGGGGAGCTGTTTTTT. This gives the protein CASSQDRAGVPRVGSGELFF.

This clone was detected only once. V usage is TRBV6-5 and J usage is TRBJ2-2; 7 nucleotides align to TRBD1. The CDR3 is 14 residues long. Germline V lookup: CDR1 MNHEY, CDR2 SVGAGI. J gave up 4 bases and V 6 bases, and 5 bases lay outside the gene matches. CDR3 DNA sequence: TGTGCCAGCAGCCCGGGACAGCGCACCGGGGAGCTGTTTTTT. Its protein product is CASSPGQRTGELFF.

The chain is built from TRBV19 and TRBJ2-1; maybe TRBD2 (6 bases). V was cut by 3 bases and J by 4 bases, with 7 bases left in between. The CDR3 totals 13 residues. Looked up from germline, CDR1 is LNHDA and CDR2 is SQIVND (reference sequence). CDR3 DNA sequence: TGTGCCAGTAGTATGGGACTGTACAATGAGCAGTTCTTC. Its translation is CASSMGLYNEQFF.

The CDR3 DNA follows: TGTGCCAGCAGTGAAGCGGAGGACTACGCGGGTCTTACAGATACGCAGTATTTT. Protein sequence: CASSEAEDYAGLTDTQYF. V usage is TRBV2 and J usage is TRBJ2-3; weak D call: TRBD2 (6 bases). CDR3 size: 18 residues. Trimming removed 0 bases at V and 3 bases at J, with 19 bases between. In germline, CDR1 is SNHLY, CDR2 FYNNEI.

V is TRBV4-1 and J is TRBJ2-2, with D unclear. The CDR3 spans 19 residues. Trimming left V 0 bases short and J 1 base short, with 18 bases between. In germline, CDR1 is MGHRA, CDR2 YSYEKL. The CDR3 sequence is CASSQDPPVWLLNTGELFF. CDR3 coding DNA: TGCGCCAGCAGCCAAGATCCTCCGGTATGGTTATTGAACACCGGGGAGCTGTTTTTT.

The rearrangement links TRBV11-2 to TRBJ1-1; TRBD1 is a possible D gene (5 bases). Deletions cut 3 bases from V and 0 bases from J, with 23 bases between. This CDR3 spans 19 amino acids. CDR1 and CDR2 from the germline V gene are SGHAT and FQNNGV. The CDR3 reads CASSFPGIGGGVMNTEAFF. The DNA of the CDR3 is TGTGCCAGCAGCTTTCCCGGTATTGGAGGAGGGGTAATGAACACTGAAGCTTTCTTT.

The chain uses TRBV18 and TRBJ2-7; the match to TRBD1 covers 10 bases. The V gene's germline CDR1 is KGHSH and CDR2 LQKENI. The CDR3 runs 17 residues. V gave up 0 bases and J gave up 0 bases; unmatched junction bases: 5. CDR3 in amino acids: CASSPPVGQGSSYEQYF. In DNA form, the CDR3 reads TGTGCCAGCTCACCACCTGTGGGACAGGGGAGCTCCTACGAGCAGTACTTC.

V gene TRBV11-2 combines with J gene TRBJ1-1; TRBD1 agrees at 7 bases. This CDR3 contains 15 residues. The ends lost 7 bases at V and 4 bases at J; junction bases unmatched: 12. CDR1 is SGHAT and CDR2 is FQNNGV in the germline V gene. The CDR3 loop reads CASTRERTGGTEAFF. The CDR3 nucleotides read TGTGCCAGCACCCGGGAAAGGACAGGCGGCACTGAAGCTTTCTTT. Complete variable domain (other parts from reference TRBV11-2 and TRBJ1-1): EAGVAQSPRYKIIEKRQSVAFWCNPISGHATLYWYQQILGQGPKLLIQFQNNGVVDDSQLPKDRFSAERLKGVDSTLKIQPAKLEDSAVYLCASTRERTGGTEAFFGQGTRLTVV.

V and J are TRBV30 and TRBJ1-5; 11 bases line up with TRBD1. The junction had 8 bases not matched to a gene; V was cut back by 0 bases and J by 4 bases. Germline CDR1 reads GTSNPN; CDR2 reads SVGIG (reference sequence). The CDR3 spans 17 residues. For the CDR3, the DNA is TGTGCCTGGAGTGTCCCACTCGGGACAGGGGGGAATCAGCCCCAGCATTTT. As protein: CAWSVPLGTGGNQPQHF.

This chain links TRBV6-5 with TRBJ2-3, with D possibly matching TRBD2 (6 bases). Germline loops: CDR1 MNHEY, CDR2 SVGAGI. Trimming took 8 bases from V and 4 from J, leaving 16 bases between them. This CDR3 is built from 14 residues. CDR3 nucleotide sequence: TGTGCCAGCTCCGAGGGGCGGGACGCAGATACGCAGTATTTT. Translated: CASSEGRDADTQYF.

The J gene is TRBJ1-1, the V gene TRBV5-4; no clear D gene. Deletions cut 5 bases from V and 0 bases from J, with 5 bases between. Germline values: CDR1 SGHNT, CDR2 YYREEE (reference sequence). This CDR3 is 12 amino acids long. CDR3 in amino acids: CASSYMNTEAFF. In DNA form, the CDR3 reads TGTGCCAGCAGTTATATGAACACTGAAGCTTTCTTT.

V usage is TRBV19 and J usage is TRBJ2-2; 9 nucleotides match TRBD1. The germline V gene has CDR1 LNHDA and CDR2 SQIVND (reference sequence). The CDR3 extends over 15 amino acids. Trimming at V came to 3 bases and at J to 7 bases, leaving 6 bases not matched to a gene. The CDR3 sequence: CASSISQGAFGELFF. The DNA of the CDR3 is TGTGCCAGTAGTATTTCACAGGGGGCATTCGGGGAGCTGTTTTTT.

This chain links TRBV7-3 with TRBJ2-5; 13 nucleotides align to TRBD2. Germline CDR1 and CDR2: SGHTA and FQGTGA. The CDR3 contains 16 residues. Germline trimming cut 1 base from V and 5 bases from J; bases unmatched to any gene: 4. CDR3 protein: CASSLNGLAGEETQYF. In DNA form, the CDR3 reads TGTGCCAGCAGCTTAAATGGACTAGCGGGAGAGGAGACCCAGTACTTC. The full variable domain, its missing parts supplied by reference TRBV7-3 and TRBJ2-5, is GAGVSQTPSNKVTEKGKYVELRCDPISGHTALYWYRQSLGQGPEFLIYFQGTGAADDSGLPNDRFFAVRPEGSVSTLKIQRTERGDSAVYLCASSLNGLAGEETQYFGPGTRLLVL.

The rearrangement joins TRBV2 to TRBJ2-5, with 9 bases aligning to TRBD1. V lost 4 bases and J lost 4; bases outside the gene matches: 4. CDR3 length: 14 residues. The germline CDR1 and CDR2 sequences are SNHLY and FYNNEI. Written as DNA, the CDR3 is TGTGCCAGCAGTGGGGACAGGGAGATAGAGACCCAGTACTTC. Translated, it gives CASSGDREIETQYF.

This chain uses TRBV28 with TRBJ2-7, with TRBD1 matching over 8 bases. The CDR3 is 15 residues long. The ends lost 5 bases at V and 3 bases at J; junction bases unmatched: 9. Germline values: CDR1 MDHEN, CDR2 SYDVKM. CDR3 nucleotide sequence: TGTGCCAGCAGTAGGACAGGGAATAAGGACTACGAGCAGTACTTC. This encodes CASSRTGNKDYEQYF.

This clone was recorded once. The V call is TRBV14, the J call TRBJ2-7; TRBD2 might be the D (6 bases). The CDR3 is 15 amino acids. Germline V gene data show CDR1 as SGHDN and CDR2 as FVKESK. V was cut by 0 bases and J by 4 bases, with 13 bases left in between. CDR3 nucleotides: TGTGCCAGCAGCCAAGATTCCAGGGACTGGTACGAGCAGTACTTC. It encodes CASSQDSRDWYEQYF.

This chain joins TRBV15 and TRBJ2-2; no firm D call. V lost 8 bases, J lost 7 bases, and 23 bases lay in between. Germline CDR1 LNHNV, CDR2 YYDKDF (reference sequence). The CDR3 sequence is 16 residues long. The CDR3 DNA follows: TGTGCCACCGGCCCCTCAGGATCGGCTTATGGCGGGGAGCTGTTTTTT. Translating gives CATGPSGSAYGGELFF.

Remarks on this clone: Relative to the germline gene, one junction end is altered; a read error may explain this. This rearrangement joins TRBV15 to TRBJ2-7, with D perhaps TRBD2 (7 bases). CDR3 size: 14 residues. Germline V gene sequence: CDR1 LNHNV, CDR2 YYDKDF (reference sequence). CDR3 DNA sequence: TGTGCCGCCAGAGAAGGGGGGGGCTCCTACGAGCAGTACTTC. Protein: CAAREGGGSYEQYF.

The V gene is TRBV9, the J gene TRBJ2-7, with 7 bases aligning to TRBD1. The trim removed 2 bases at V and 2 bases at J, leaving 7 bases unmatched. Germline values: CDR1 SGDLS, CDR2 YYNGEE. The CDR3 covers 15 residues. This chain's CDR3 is CASSVSLGQPYEQYF. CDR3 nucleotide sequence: TGTGCCAGCAGCGTGTCCTTGGGACAGCCCTACGAGCAGTACTTC.

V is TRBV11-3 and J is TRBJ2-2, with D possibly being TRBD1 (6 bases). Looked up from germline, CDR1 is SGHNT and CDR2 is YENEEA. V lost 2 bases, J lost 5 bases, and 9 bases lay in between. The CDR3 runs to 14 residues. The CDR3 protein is CASSLLQGTGELFF. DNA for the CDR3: TGTGCCAGCAGCTTACTACAGGGAACCGGGGAGCTGTTTTTT.